A selection of T cell receptor beta chains follows, all from one sample in a study of blood T cell repertoires in COVID-19. The assay was immunoSEQ multiplex PCR, and TCRdb's table has in-frame clones only and misses some. The sample lists roughly 380,000 clones; almost 90% were seen once. The sequenced sample consisted of PBMCs or T cells enriched from blood (not recorded which). These receptor sequences come from a woman in her thirties who had been exposed to COVID-19. Both conserved end residues are part of each CDR3. The D gene is left open where the match is weak. Size is omitted from some rows. Given values are once, few, many or a class for expanded clones.

>NA|TRBJ1-4|NA|TRBV5-1
CASSRDTNNEKLFF
TGCGCCAGCAGCCGAGACACCAATAATGAAAAACTGTTTTTT
>NA|TRBJ1-1|NA|TRBV9
CASSVRTGDTEAFF
TGTGCCAGCAGCGTTAGGACCGGGGATACTGAAGCTTTCTTT
>TRBD2|TRBJ2-5|once|TRBV11-1
CASSLASGSGVTQYF
TGTGCCAGCAGCTTGGCTAGCGGGAGTGGGGTGACCCAGTACTTC
>NA|TRBJ1-3|NA|TRBV5-1
CASRNPSSGNTIYF
TGCGCCAGCAGAAATCCGAGCTCTGGAAACACCATATATTTT
>TRBD2|TRBJ2-3|NA|TRBV9
CASSSRLAGGTDTQYF
TGTGCCAGCAGCTCACGACTAGCGGGTGGCACAGATACGCAGTATTTT
>NA|TRBJ2-1|NA|TRBV7-6
CASSLGPGLDNEQFF
TGTGCCAGCAGCTTAGGCCCGGGACTCGACAATGAGCAGTTCTTC
>TRBD2|TRBJ2-1|NA|TRBV14
CASSHRDYPYNEQFF
TGTGCCAGCAGCCACCGGGACTACCCCTACAATGAGCAGTTCTTC
>NA|TRBJ1-5|NA|TRBV4-1
CASSQGILGASSNQPQHF
TGCGCCAGCAGCCAAGGGATTCTAGGGGCGAGCAGCAATCAGCCCCAGCATTTT
>NA|TRBJ2-7|NA|TRBV10-3
CAISLIHRDGEQYF
TGTGCCATCAGTCTAATTCACAGGGACGGCGAGCAGTACTTC
>NA|TRBJ1-5|NA|TRBV6-5
CASSSRQDQPQHF
TGTGCCAGCAGTTCCCGACAAGATCAGCCCCAGCATTTT
>NA|TRBJ1-1|NA|TRBV12-5
CASGLSLSSEAFF
TGTGCTAGTGGTTTGTCCCTTAGCAGTGAAGCTTTCTTT
>NA|TRBJ2-1|NA|TRBV11-2
CASSPDSPLLYNEQFF
TGTGCCAGCAGCCCAGACTCCCCACTCCTATACAATGAGCAGTTCTTC
>NA|TRBJ2-7|NA|TRBV5-6
CASSFEWSPYEQYF
TGTGCCAGCAGCTTCGAATGGAGCCCCTACGAGCAGTACTTC
>NA|TRBJ2-7|once|TRBV3-1/TRBV3-2
CASRLTELGEQYF
TGTGCCAGCAGACTGACAGAATTGGGCGAGCAGTACTTC
>TRBD1|TRBJ1-2|NA|TRBV18
CASSPWGQANYGYTF
TGTGCCAGCTCACCTTGGGGACAGGCTAACTATGGCTACACCTTC
>NA|TRBJ1-5|NA|TRBV7-8
CASSPRQAPQPQHF
TGTGCCAGCAGCCCTCGACAGGCCCCTCAGCCCCAGCATTTT
>NA|TRBJ2-3|NA|TRBV11-2
CASSDTRGTDTQYF
TGTGCCAGCAGCGACACGAGGGGCACAGATACGCAGTATTTT
>TRBD1|TRBJ1-2|NA|TRBV15
CATSPPDRFYGYTF
TGTGCCACCAGCCCACCGGACAGGTTCTATGGCTACACCTTC
>TRBD1|TRBJ1-2|NA|TRBV27
CASSPRDRAYYGYTF
TGTGCCAGCAGTCCCCGGGACAGGGCTTACTATGGCTACACCTTC
>TRBD2|TRBJ2-1|NA|TRBV6-5
CASSDGLANEQFF
TGTGCCAGCAGCGATGGACTAGCCAATGAGCAGTTCTTC